This T cell receptor (beta chain) was profiled in a study of human T cells and chemical hapten exposure. This CDR3 has 18 amino acids. Germline loops: CDR1 SGHRS, CDR2 YFSETQ. V trimming: 4 bases; J trimming: 2 bases; junction bases outside the gene matches: 17. TCRdb re-derived calls from the RACE reads in MiXCR, one entry per CDR3 protein. The sample shows around 300,000 distinct CDR3 sequences, 7.7% of them seen only once. This clonotype was detected only a few times. Time point indicated: pre-sensitization, week 0. Documented treatment: therapeutic diphenylcyclopropenone sensitization with weekly scalp DPC.

The sequencing used whole blood, collected in connection with sensitization to the hapten diphenylcyclopropenone (DPC). The source of this sequence is a man younger than 30 with alopecia areata. Some clones in this sample may be carry-over from other donors' samples. The chain links TRBV5-1 to TRBJ1-2, with 7 nucleotides matching TRBD1. CDR3 nucleotides: TGCGCCAGCAGCGTCGGCACGGGACAGATTAAAAAAAACTATGGCTACACCTTC. Its translation is CASSVGTGQIKKNYGYTF.